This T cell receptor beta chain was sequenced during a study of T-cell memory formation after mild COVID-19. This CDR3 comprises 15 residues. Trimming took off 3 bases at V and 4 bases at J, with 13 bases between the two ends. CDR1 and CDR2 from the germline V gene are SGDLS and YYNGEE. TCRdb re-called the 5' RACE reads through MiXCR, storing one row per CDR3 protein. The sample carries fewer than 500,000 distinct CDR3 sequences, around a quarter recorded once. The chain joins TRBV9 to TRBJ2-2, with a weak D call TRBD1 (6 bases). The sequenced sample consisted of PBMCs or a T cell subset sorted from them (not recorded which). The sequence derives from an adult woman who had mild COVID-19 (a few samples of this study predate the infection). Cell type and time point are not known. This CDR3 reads CASSGVTGTTGELFF. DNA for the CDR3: TGTGCCAGCAGCGGAGTTACAGGGACCACCGGGGAGCTGTTTTTT.